This TCR beta chain emerged from a study of blood T cells in healthy people across ages. As for the study in general: Template switching caught about one barcoded beta molecule for each two T cells.

Primed by a sample-barcoded 5' primer and a J-beta primer mix, a second PCR proceeded for about 6 to 11 cycles. Each cDNA molecule was tagged by a template-switch adaptor with 12 random nucleotides. Per-sample output comprised a minimum of 2.5 million paired-end reads containing CDR3. TCRdb passed the 5' RACE reads through MiXCR, listing each CDR3 protein once. The table shows around 990,000 distinct CDR3 sequences, with more than 30% occurring only once. The CDR3 has 15 amino acids. The germline V gene has CDR1 MNHEY and CDR2 SVGAGI. V was clipped by 5 bases and J by 1 base, with 14 bases between them.

This TCR derives from a man younger than 35 in good health. The material sequenced was blood. V usage is TRBV6-5 and J usage is TRBJ2-5, with D possibly TRBD1 on 5 matching bases. The CDR3 loop is CASSTDRAPQETQYF. The CDR3, as DNA: TGTGCCAGCAGTACAGACAGAGCCCCCCAAGAGACCCAGTACTTC.